This T cell receptor (beta chain) was retrieved from a study of T cell responses to AZD1222 COVID-19 vaccine. Per the germline V gene, CDR1 is SGHDN and CDR2 is FVKESK. Trimming removed 3 bases from V and 4 bases from J; junction bases left unmatched: 14. This CDR3 comprises 18 residues. Sequenced by immunoSEQ multiplex PCR; TCRdb stores in-frame clones only, minus some. This table has 40,000 to 60,000 clones, roughly 90% appearing once. Study-wide points: Recipients of AZD1222 seropositive at baseline numbered only 6 or 7. White British ancestry dominated among donors, who included more females, and clonal diversity was possibly underestimated.

Concerning this clone itself: Its antigen is unknown.

The clonotype comes from an adult who received the AZD1222 COVID-19 vaccine. This specimen consisted of peripheral blood, obtained 28 days after the second AZD1222 dose. The genes are TRBV14 and TRBJ2-7; 11 nucleotides line up with TRBD2. Here the CDR3 DNA reads TGTGCCAGCAGCCACAGCCGACTAGCGGGATTTTCCCATTACGAGCAGTACTTC. This sequence encodes CASSHSRLAGFSHYEQYF.